These 2 T cell receptor beta chains were all obtained from the same sample, sequenced in a study of blood T cell repertoires in COVID-19. Data came from immunoSEQ multiplex PCR; TCRdb stores just in-frame clones and leaves some out. The sample yields approximately 300,000 clones, 87% seen once. Sample: peripheral blood. The receptor set was obtained from a man aged 50 or older with active or convalescent COVID-19.

J is TRBJ2-7 and V is TRBV2; D uncertain. Germline V gene lookup returns CDR1 SNHLY and CDR2 FYNNEI. V was pared by 4 bases and J by 2 bases, with 12 bases between. This CDR3 contains 14 residues. The CDR3 sequence: CASSAGQAPYEQYF. DNA of the CDR3: TGTGCCAGCAGTGCTGGGCAGGCCCCCTACGAGCAGTACTTC.

The rearrangement uses TRBV6-5 and TRBJ2-2, with TRBD2 identical over 9 bases. V lost 5 bases to trimming and J lost 6 bases; unmatched junction nucleotides: 7. This CDR3 contains 15 residues. The V gene's germline CDR1 is MNHEY and CDR2 SVGAGI. CDR3 DNA: TGTGCCAGCAGTCCGGGACTAGCATCAGCCGGGGAGCTGTTTTTT. It specifies CASSPGLASAGELFF.